This TCR beta chain came from a study of radiotherapy plus CTLA-4 blockade in lung cancer. Study conclusions and caveats: TCR clones of tumor origin grew in blood after radiotherapy plus ipilimumab. Dynamics of early blood T cell clones, together with interferon-beta, were reportedly the best predictors of response.

The study treated chemo-refractory metastatic non-small-cell lung cancer patients with focal radiation plus ipilimumab CTLA-4 blockade. Profiling relied on immunoSEQ multiplex PCR, and the TCRdb table lists in-frame clones only, not all of them. The sample holds 45,000 or so clones, around 73% seen once. Details on this clone: What it binds is unknown.

The material was peripheral blood, obtained from a patient treated with radiotherapy plus ipilimumab. This TCR was recovered from a human donor with non-small cell lung cancer who had a complete response to radiotherapy plus ipilimumab.

Here the CDR3 reads CASSWGGQGNPYGYTF. CDR3 in DNA: TGTGCCAGCAGCTGGGGGGGACAGGGGAACCCCTATGGCTACACCTTC. J is TRBJ1-2 and V is TRBV7-9; TRBD1 matches 10 bases. Losses at the gene ends were 4 bases for V and 4 bases for J; bases not matched to a gene: 9. The germline V gene has CDR1 SEHNR and CDR2 FQNEAQ (reference sequence). The CDR3 loop spans 16 amino acids.